This T cell receptor (beta chain) was found in a study of shared clonotypes between healthy human individuals. This clone was observed a single time. Only in-frame clones appear in the TCRdb table, and some are missing; sequencing was by immunoSEQ multiplex PCR. The profile covers nearly 1,000,000 clones, with roughly 72% appearing a single time and about 1.5% taken by the ten largest. The germline V gene has CDR1 SNHLY and CDR2 FYNNEI. The CDR3 is made up of 16 amino acids. The trim removed 4 bases at V and 7 bases at J, leaving 12 bases unmatched. The rearrangement links TRBV2 to TRBJ2-2; 7 bases align to TRBD1. Material: memory CD4+ T cells sorted from blood. Subset specified: CD45RA-negative fraction. The TCR was taken from a man younger than 35 in good health. The CDR3 DNA reads TGTGCCAGCAGTGTTCGAGGGGGCGCAATCATCGGGGAGCTGTTTTTT. It is translated as CASSVRGGAIIGELFF.